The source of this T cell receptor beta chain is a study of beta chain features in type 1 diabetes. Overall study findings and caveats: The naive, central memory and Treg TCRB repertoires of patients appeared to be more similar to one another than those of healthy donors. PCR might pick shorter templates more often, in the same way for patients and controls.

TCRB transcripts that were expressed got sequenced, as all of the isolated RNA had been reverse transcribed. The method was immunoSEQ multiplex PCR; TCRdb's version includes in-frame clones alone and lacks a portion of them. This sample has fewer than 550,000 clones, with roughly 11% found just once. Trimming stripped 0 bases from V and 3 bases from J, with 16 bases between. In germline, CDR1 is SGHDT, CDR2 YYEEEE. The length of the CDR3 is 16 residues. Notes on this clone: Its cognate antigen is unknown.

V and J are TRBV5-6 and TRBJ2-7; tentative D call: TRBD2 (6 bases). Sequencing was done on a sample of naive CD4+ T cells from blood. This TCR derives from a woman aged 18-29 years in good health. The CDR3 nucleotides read TGTGCCAGCAGCTTGGCCCCCGGGGGTCAACGCTACGAGCAGTACTTC. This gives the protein CASSLAPGGQRYEQYF.